This T cell receptor (beta chain) is from a study of cytomegalovirus exposure and HLA in healthy donors. Study-level points and caveats: Later analysis associated a missense DCLRE1C variant with TCR beta V- and J-gene trimming. According to a later analysis, most TCR beta chains associated with CMV appeared HLA-restricted. The classifier reportedly diagnosed cytomegalovirus status with high specificity and sensitivity.

J gave up 4 bases and V 3 bases, and 6 bases lay outside the gene matches. This CDR3 contains 15 residues. The germline V gene encodes CDR1 KGHSH and CDR2 LQKENI. 60 Vbeta and 13 Jbeta primers were used in PCR. Profiled with immunoSEQ multiplex PCR; TCRdb holds only in-frame clones, not every one. This sample has about 170,000 clones; roughly 80% occur once, and the top ten carry approximately 2.4%. Turning to this clone: What it recognizes is unknown. The sample contains more than one DNA sequence encoding this CDR3.

The V and J genes are TRBV18 and TRBJ2-1; 7 bases agree with TRBD1. The specimen sequenced was PBMCs. The source of this sequence is a male donor in good health and CMV-seronegative. The CDR3 loop is CASSPEGQFYNEQFF. CDR3 in DNA: TGTGCCAGCTCACCCGAGGGACAGTTTTACAATGAGCAGTTCTTC.